Listed below are T cell receptor beta chains from one sample, sequenced in a study of T cell responses to AZD1222 COVID-19 vaccine. Sequencing used immunoSEQ multiplex PCR; TCRdb keeps in-frame clones, though not all of them. The sample lists approximately 140,000 clones, more than 85% occurring once. The sequencing used peripheral blood, collected 28 days after the second AZD1222 dose. These receptors all come from an adult who received the AZD1222 COVID-19 vaccine. Both conserved end residues are part of each CDR3. The D gene is left open where the match is weak. Part of the rows lack a size; the others show once, few, many or a class for expanded clones.

J	V	D	size	DNA	CDR3
TRBJ1-5	TRBV7-8	TRBD1	.	TGTGCCAGCAGCTTAGTCAGGGGGCCTCCAAGGTATCAGCCCCAGCATTTT	CASSLVRGPPRYQPQHF
TRBJ2-1	TRBV6-2/TRBV6-3	TRBD2	.	TGTGCCAGCAGTTACTCGAGTCGGCGGGGGGGTCTCCATGAGCAGTTCTTC	CASSYSSRRGGLHEQFF
TRBJ1-3	TRBV9	TRBD1	.	TGTGCCAGCAGCGTAGGTCCCCGACAGGGTGCTGGAAACACCATATATTTT	CASSVGPRQGAGNTIYF
TRBJ2-7	TRBV3-1/TRBV3-2	.	.	TGTGCCAGCAGCCAGATGGGGGACCTCTACGAGCAGTACTTC	CASSQMGDLYEQYF
TRBJ2-1	TRBV15	.	.	TGTGCCACCAGCAGAGATCCAGGGGTCGCCTACAATGAGCAGTTCTTC	CATSRDPGVAYNEQFF
TRBJ2-2	TRBV11-1	.	.	TGTGCCACGTATAGGGCGACCGGGGAGCTGTTTTTT	CATYRATGELFF
TRBJ1-5	TRBV19	.	.	TGTGCCAGTAGTATTAGCAATCAGCCCCAGCATTTT	CASSISNQPQHF
TRBJ2-4	TRBV5-1	.	.	TGCGCCAGCAGCTTGGTTGGGAGCTTAGCCAAAAACATTCAGTACTTC	CASSLVGSLAKNIQYF
TRBJ1-2	TRBV7-2	.	.	TGTGCCAGCAGCTCGGACGGCAACTATGGCTACACCTTC	CASSSDGNYGYTF
TRBJ2-3	TRBV15	TRBD2	.	TGTGCCACCAGCCCTCGGGCGGGAGGCGCAGATACGCAGTATTTT	CATSPRAGGADTQYF
TRBJ1-4	TRBV6-6	.	.	TGTGCCAGCAGTTACAGGGTTGAGAAACTGTTTTTT	CASSYRVEKLFF
TRBJ1-3	TRBV29-1	.	few	TGCAGCGCACAAGGATTCTCTGGAAACACCATATATTTT	CSAQGFSGNTIYF
TRBJ2-2	TRBV10-2	TRBD1	.	TGCGCCAGCAAGACAGGGTGGGACACCGGGGAGCTGTTTTTT	CASKTGWDTGELFF
TRBJ2-2	TRBV13	.	.	TGTGCCAGCAGCTCACGCGTGGAAACTTACACCGGGGAGCTGTTTTTT	CASSSRVETYTGELFF
TRBJ1-5	TRBV4-1	.	.	TGCGCCAGCAGCCCCGGGGGGGCTAGCAATCAGCCCCAGCATTTT	CASSPGGASNQPQHF
TRBJ2-3	TRBV29-1	.	.	TGCAGCGTTGATTTGGACACAGATACGCAGTATTTT	CSVDLDTDTQYF
TRBJ2-5	TRBV9	.	.	TGTGCCAGCAGCGTAGGGGGGTACCAAGAGACCCAGTACTTC	CASSVGGYQETQYF
TRBJ2-1	TRBV27	TRBD1	.	TGTGCCAGCAGATACCGCAAACAGGGGAACCATAATGAGCAGTTCTTC	CASRYRKQGNHNEQFF
TRBJ2-7	TRBV29-1	TRBD2	.	TGCAGCGTTGAAGATCGAGCTAGCGGGAGGGAATACGAGCAGTACTTC	CSVEDRASGREYEQYF
TRBJ1-5	TRBV4-3	.	.	TGCGCCAGCAGCCACGGAGGCAATCAGCCCCAGCATTTT	CASSHGGNQPQHF
TRBJ1-2	TRBV29-1	.	.	TGCAGCGGTTCGGACGGTAACTATGGCTACACCTTC	CSGSDGNYGYTF
TRBJ2-1	TRBV20-1	.	.	TGCAGTGCTAGTTCCCAGGAGTACCCCTACAATGAGCAGTTCTTC	CSASSQEYPYNEQFF
TRBJ1-6	TRBV7-8	TRBD1	.	TGTGCCAGCAGCCCCCGGACAGGGAGTTCTTCACCCCTCCACTTT	CASSPRTGSSSPLHF
TRBJ2-1	TRBV9	TRBD2	.	TGTGCCAGCAGCGTACTGGGGACTAGCGGGTGGCGGGAGCAGTTCTTC	CASSVLGTSGWREQFF
TRBJ1-1	TRBV28	.	.	TGTGCCAGCAGTCCGGGGTCAGGGGTGACTGCTGAAGCTTTCTTT	CASSPGSGVTAEAFF
TRBJ2-7	TRBV5-1	.	.	TGCGCCAGCAGCTTGGGGGTTGGTAGCTACGAGCAGTACTTC	CASSLGVGSYEQYF
TRBJ2-2	TRBV4-2	.	.	TGTGCCAGCAGCCAAGAAACCGGGAGCACCGGGGAGCTGTTTTTT	CASSQETGSTGELFF
TRBJ1-2	TRBV4-3	TRBD1	.	TGCGCCAGCAGCCAATCCGGGACAGGTTCCTCTAACTATGGCTACACCTTC	CASSQSGTGSSNYGYTF
TRBJ2-1	TRBV9	TRBD2	once	TGTGCCAGCAGCGAGGGTAGCGGGAGGTCCTACAATGAGCAGTTCTTC	CASSEGSGRSYNEQFF